This paragraph covers one T cell receptor (beta chain) sequence. The target antigen is unknown. The entry originates in a study of cytomegalovirus exposure and HLA in healthy donors. General study results and limits: Beyond CMV serostatus, there was no information to go on about immune exposure.

With 60 Vbeta and 13 Jbeta primers, the PCR was carried out. The method was immunoSEQ multiplex PCR; TCRdb's version includes in-frame clones alone and lacks a portion of them. The table has 170,000 or so clones, roughly three quarters seen once. The length of the CDR3 is 12 residues. V lost 2 bases to trimming and J lost 13 bases, with 14 bases between them. CDR1 and CDR2 (germline): SQVTM, ANQGSEA. Sequenced: PBMCs. The genes are TRBV29-1 and TRBJ1-4; D call uncertain. The receptor was isolated from a woman in her 50s in good health and CMV-seropositive. This CDR3 reads CSVESEAAGLFF. CDR3 coding DNA: TGCAGCGTTGAATCAGAAGCGGCAGGACTGTTTTTT.